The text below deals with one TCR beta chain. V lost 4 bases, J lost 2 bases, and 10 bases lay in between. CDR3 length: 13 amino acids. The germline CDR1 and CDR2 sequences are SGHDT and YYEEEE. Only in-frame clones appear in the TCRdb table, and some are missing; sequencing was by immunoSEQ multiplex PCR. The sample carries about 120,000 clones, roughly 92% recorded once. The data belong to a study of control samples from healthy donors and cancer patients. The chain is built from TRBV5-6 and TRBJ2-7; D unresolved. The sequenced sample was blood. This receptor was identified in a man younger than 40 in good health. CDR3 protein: CASSRQGTYEQYF. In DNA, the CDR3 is TGTGCCAGCAGCCGTCAAGGGACCTACGAGCAGTACTTC. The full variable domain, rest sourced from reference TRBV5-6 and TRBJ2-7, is DAGVTQSPTHLIKTRGQQVTLRCSPKSGHDTVSWYQQALGQGPQFIFQYYEEEERQRGNFPDRFSGHQFPNYSSELNVNALLLGDSALYLCASSRQGTYEQYFGPGTRLTVT.